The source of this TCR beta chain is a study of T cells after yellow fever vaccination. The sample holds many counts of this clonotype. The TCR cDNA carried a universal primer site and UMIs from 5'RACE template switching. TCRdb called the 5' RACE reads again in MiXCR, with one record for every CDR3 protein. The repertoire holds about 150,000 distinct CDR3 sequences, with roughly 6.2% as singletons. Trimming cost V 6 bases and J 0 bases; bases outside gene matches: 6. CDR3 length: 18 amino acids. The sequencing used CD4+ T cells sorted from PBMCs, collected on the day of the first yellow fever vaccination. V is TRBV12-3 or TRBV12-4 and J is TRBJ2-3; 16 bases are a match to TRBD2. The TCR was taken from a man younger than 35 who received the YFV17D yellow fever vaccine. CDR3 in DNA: TGTGCCAGCAGATATCCGGGACTAGCGGGGGGGAGCACAGATACGCAGTATTTT. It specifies CASRYPGLAGGSTDTQYF.